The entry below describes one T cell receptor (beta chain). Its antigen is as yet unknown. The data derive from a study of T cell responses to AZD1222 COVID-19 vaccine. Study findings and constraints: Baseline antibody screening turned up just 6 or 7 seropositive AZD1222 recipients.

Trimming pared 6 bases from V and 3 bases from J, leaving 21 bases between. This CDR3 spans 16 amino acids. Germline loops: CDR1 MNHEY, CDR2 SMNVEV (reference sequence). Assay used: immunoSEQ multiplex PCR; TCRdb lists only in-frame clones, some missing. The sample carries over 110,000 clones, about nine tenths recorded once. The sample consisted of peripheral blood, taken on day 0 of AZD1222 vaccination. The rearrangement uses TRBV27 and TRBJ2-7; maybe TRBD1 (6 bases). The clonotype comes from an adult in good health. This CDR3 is CASSSRRTVENYEQYF. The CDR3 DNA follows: TGTGCCAGCAGCTCCCGACGGACAGTAGAAAACTACGAGCAGTACTTC.